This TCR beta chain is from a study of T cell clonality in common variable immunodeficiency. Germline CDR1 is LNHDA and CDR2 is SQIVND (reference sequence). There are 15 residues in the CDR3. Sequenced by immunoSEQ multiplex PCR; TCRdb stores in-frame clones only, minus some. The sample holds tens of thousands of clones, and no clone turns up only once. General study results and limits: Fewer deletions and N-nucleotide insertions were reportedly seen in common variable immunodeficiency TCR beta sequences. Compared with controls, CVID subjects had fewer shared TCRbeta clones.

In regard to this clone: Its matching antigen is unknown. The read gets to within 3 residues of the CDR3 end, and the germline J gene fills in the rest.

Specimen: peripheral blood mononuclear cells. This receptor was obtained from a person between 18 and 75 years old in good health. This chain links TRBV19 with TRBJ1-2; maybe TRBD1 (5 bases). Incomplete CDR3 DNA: TGTGCCAGTAGTATGCCGGGACTAGCAGTCAATGAC. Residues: CASSMPGLAVND. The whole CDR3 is CASSMPGLAVNDYTF.